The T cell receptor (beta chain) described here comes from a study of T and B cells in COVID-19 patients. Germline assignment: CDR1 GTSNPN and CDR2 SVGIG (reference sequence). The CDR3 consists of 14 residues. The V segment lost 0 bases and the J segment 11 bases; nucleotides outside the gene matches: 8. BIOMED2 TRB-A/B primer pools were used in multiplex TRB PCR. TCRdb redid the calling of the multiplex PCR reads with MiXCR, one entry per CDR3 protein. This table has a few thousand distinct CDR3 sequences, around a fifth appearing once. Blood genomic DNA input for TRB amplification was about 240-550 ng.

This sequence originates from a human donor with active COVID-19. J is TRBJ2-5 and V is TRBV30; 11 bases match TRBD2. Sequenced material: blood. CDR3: CAWSVRLAGKEQYF. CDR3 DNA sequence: TGTGCCTGGAGTGTAAGACTAGCGGGAAAAGAGCAGTACTTC.